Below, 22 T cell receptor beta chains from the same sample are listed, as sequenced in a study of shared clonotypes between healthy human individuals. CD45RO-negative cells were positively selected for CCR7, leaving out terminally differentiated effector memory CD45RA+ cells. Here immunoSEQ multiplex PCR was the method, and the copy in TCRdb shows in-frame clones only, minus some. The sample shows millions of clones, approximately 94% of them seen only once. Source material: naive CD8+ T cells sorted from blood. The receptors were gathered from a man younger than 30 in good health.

The CDR3 sequence is CASSESETDYGYTF. Here the CDR3 DNA reads TGTGCCAGCAGTGAATCTGAGACAGACTATGGCTACACCTTC. This chain connects TRBV25-1 to TRBJ1-2; D is perhaps TRBD1 (5 bases). Germline CDR1 MGHDK, CDR2 SYGVNS. V was pared by 1 base and J by 3 bases, with 9 bases between. This CDR3 contains 14 residues.

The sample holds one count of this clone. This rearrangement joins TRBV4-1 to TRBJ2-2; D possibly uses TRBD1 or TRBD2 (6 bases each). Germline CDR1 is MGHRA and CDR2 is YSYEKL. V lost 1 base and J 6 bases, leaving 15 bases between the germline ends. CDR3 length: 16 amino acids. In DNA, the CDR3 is TGCGCCAGCAGCCAAGTCGGGGGCAGGGGTCCCGGGGAGCTGTTTTTT. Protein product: CASSQVGGRGPGELFF.

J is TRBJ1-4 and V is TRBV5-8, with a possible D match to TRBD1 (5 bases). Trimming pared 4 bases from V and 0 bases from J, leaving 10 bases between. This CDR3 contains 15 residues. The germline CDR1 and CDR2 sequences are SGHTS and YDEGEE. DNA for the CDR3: TGTGCCAGCAGCAGTCGAGGGGCAACTAATGAAAAACTGTTTTTT. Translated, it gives CASSSRGATNEKLFF. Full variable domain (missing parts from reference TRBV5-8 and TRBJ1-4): EAGVTQSPTHLIKTRGQQATLRCSPISGHTSVYWYQQALGLGLQFLLWYDEGEERNRGNFPPRFSGRQFPNYSSELNVNALELEDSALYLCASSSRGATNEKLFFGSGTQLSVL.

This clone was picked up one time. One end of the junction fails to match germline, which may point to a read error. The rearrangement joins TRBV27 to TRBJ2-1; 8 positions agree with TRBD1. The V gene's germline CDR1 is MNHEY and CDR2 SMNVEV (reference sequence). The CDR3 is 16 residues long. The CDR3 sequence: CASSLITRTGTSQQVF. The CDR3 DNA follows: TGTGCCAGCAGTTTAATAACTCGGACAGGGACCTCCCAGCAGGTCTTC.

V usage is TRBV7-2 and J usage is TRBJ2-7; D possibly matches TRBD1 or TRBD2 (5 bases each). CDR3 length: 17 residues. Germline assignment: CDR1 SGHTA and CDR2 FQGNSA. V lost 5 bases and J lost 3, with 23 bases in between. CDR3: CASSLTGTGIPIYEQYF. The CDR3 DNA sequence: TGTGCCAGCAGCCTTACTGGGACCGGGATTCCTATCTACGAGCAGTACTTC.

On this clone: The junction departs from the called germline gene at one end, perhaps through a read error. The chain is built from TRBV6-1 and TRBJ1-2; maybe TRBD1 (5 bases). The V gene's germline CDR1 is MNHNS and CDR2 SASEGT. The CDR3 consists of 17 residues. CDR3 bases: TGTGCCAGCAGCGAAGAATCCCCTACCGTGGGGGGCTATGGCTACACCTTC. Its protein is CASSEESPTVGGYGYTF.

DNA of the CDR3: TGTGCCAGCAGCTTCCGGGACTTATTGAGCTCCTACAATGAGCAGTTCTTC. Protein product: CASSFRDLLSSYNEQFF. The chain recombines TRBV7-8 with TRBJ2-1; possibly TRBD2 for D (6 bases). Germline CDR1 and CDR2: SGHVS and FQNEAQ. There are 17 residues in the CDR3. The V end lost 3 bases, the J end lost 0 bases, and 15 bases lay between the germline ends. Full variable domain (remainder filled in from reference TRBV7-8 and TRBJ2-1): GAGVSQSPRYKVAKRGQDVALRCDPISGHVSLFWYQQALGQGPEFLTYFQNEAQLDKSGLPSDRFFAERPEGSVSTLKIQRTQQEDSAVYLCASSFRDLLSSYNEQFFGPGTRLTVL.

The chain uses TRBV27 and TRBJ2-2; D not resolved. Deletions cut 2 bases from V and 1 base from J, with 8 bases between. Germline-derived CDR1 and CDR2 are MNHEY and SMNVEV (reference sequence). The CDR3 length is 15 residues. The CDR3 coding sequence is TGTGCCAGCAGTTTACTGGACGGGAACACCGGGGAGCTGTTTTTT. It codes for CASSLLDGNTGELFF.

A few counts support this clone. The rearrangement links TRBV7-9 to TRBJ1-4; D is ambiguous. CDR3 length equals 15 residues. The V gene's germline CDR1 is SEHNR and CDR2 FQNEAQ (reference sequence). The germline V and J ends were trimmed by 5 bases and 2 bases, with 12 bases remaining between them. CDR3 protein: CASSHPGQTNEKLFF. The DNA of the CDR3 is TGTGCCAGCAGCCATCCCGGGCAGACTAATGAAAAACTGTTTTTT.

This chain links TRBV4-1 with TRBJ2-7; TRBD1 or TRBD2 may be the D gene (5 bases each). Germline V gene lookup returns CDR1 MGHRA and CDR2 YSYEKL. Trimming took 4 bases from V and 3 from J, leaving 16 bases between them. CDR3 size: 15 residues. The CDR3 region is CASSLINRDGYEQYF. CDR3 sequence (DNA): TGCGCCAGCAGCCTCATCAACCGGGACGGCTACGAGCAGTACTTC.

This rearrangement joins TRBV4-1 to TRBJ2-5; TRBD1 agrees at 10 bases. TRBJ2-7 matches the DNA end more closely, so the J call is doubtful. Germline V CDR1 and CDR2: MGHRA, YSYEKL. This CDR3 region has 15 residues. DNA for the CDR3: TGCGCCAGCAGCCAAGGGACAGGGGGATCCTACGAGCAGTACTTC. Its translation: CASSQGTGGSYEQYF.

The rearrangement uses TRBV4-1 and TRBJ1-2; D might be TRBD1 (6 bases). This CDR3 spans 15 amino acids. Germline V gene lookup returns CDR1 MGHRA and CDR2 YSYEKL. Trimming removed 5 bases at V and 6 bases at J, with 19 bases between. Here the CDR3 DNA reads TGCGCCAGCAGCGAACCAGGACAGCCGAATAATGGCTACACCTTC. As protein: CASSEPGQPNNGYTF.

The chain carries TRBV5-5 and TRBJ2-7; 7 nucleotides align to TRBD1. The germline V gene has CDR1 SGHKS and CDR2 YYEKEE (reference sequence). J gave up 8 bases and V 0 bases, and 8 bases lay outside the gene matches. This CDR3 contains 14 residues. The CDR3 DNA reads TGTGCCAGCAGCTTGGAAAGGGGGCACTATCAGCAGTACTTC. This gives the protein CASSLERGHYQQYF.

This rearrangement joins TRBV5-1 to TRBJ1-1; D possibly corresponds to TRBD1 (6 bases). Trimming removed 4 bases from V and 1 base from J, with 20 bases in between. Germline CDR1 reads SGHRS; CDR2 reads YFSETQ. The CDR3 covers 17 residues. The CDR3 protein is CASSQIYREFTNTEAFF. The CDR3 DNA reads TGCGCCAGCAGCCAGATCTACAGGGAATTCACGAACACTGAAGCTTTCTTT.

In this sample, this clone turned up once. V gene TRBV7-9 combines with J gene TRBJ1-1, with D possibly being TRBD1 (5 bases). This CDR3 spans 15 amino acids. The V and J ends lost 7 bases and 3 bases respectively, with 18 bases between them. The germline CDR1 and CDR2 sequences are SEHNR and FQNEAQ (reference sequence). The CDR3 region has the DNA TGTGCCAGCACCTCCCCCGGGCCGGGGGACACTGAAGCTTTCTTT. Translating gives CASTSPGPGDTEAFF.

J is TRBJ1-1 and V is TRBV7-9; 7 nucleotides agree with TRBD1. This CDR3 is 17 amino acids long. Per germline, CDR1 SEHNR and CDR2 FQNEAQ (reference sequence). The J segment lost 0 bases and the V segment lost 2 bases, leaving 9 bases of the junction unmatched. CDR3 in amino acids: CASSLLAGGLMNTEAFF. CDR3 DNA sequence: TGTGCCAGCAGCTTATTGGCAGGGGGACTCATGAACACTGAAGCTTTCTTT.

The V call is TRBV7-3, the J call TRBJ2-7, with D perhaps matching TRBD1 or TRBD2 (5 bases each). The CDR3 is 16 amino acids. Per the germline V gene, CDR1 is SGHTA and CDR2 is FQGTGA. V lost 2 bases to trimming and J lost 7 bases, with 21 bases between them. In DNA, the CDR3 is TGTGCCAGCAGCTTAGGAGTCAGAGGGGCGGATGGGGAGCAGTACTTC. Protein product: CASSLGVRGADGEQYF. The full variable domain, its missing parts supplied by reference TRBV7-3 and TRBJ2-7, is GAGVSQTPSNKVTEKGKYVELRCDPISGHTALYWYRQSLGQGPEFLIYFQGTGAADDSGLPNDRFFAVRPEGSVSTLKIQRTERGDSAVYLCASSLGVRGADGEQYFGPGTRLTVT.

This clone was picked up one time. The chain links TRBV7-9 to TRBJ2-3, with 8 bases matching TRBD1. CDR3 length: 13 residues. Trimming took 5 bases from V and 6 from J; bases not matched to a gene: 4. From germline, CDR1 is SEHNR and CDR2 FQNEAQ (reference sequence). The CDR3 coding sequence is TGTGCCAGCAGCACCCGACAGGGGGATACGCAGTATTTT. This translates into CASSTRQGDTQYF.

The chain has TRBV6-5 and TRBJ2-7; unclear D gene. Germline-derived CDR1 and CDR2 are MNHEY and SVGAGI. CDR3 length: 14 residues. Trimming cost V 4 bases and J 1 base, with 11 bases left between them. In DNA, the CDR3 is TGTGCCAGCAGTTCCAAGGGCTCTTCCTACGAGCAGTACTTC. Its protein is CASSSKGSSYEQYF.

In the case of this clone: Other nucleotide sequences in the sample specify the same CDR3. This CDR3 is CASSLGRDTQYF. As DNA, the CDR3 is TGTGCCAGCAGCTTAGGAAGGGATACGCAGTATTTT. The chain couples TRBV7-9 to TRBJ2-3; D is uncertain. The CDR3 extends over 12 amino acids. CDR1 and CDR2 from the germline V gene are SEHNR and FQNEAQ (reference sequence). V was pared by 1 base and J by 6 bases, with 5 bases between.

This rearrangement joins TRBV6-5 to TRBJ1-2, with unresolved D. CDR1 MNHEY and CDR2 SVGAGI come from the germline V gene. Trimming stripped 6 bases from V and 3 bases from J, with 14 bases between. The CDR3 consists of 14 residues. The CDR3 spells CASSSFIGDYGYTF. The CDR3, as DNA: TGTGCCAGCAGCAGTTTCATTGGGGACTATGGCTACACCTTC.

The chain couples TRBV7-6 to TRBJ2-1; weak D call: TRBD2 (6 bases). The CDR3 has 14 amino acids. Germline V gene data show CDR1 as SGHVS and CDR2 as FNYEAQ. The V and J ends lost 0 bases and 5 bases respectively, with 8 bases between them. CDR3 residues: CASSLARENNEQFF. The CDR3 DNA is TGTGCCAGCAGCTTAGCCCGGGAGAACAATGAGCAGTTCTTC.